Detailed here is one T cell receptor (beta chain). Its antigen remains unidentified. This entry belongs to a study of T cells expressing NK-cell markers. Study as a whole: Sorted CD3+CD56+NKG2C+, CD3+CD56+NKG2C- and CD3+CD56-NKG2C+ T cells provided the TCR beta repertoires. Study-level findings and limits: A few donors' CD3+CD56-NKG2C+ cells were dominated by the same clonotypes.

Germline V lookup: CDR1 MNHNS, CDR2 SASEGT. The CDR3 runs 14 residues. TCR beta cDNA was generated via 5'RACE template switching incorporating UMIs. TCRdb reprocessed the 5' RACE reads, keeping one entry per CDR3 protein, no DNA. The table for this sample gives about 550,000 distinct CDR3 sequences. Sequencing used blood T cells: a sorted CD56 or NKG2C T cell subset, CD4+ or CD8+ T cells, or bulk PBMC T cells (not recorded which). The chain couples TRBV6-1 to TRBJ2-7; TCRdb indicates TRBD1, and absent DNA this call remains unverified. This clonotype was obtained from a man between 18 and 29 years old in good health. This CDR3 reads CASSPQVFSYEQYF.